The 30 T cell receptor beta chains presented below share a single source sample, sequenced in a study of blood T cell repertoires in COVID-19. TCRdb keeps only in-frame clones here, not all; method: immunoSEQ multiplex PCR. This repertoire shows 250,000 to 350,000 clones, around 87% found once; its top ten account for about 5.2%. Sample: PBMCs or T cells enriched from blood (not recorded which). The receptors derive from a woman between 25 and 40 years old who had recovered from COVID-19.

This chain connects TRBV7-8 to TRBJ2-6; 10 positions agree with TRBD1. Germline trimming cut 1 base from V and 0 bases from J; bases unmatched to any gene: 6. From germline, CDR1 is SGHVS and CDR2 FQNEAQ. This CDR3 spans 19 amino acids. In nucleotides, the CDR3 is TGTGCCAGCAGCTTAGATTGGCGGACAGGGGGCTCTGGGGCCAACGTCCTGACTTTC. Its translation is CASSLDWRTGGSGANVLTF.

The rearrangement joins TRBV3-1 (or the pseudogene TRBV3-2) to TRBJ1-5, with D unresolved. Germline V gene sequence: CDR1 LGHDT, CDR2 YNNKEL (reference sequence). V was pared by 0 bases and J by 7 bases, with 7 bases between. The CDR3 has 13 amino acids. CDR3 loop: CASSQDSVQPQHF. The CDR3 nucleotides are TGTGCCAGCAGCCAAGATTCTGTGCAGCCCCAGCATTTT.

The chain carries TRBV21-1 and TRBJ2-4; the listed D gene, TRBD1, was not tested against the DNA. TRBV21-1 is assigned pseudogene status. This CDR3 comprises 16 residues. The CDR3 DNA reads as TGTGCCAGCAGCAAAGGTGGGGACAGGCCCAAAAACATTCAGTACTTC. Translation: CASSKGGDRPKNIQYF.

The J gene is TRBJ2-2, the V gene TRBV18, with a tentative D call TRBD1 (5 bases). Trimming removed 3 bases at V and 4 bases at J, with 15 bases between. The CDR3 consists of 16 residues. Germline assignment: CDR1 KGHSH and CDR2 LQKENI. CDR3 in amino acids: CASSPGQGLTTGELFF. Written as DNA, the CDR3 is TGTGCCAGCTCACCGGGGCAGGGTTTGACCACCGGGGAGCTGTTTTTT. Full variable domain (missing parts from reference TRBV18 and TRBJ2-2): NAGVMQNPRHLVRRRGQEARLRCSPMKGHSHVYWYRQLPEEGLKFMVYLQKENIIDESGMPKERFSAEFPKEGPSILRIQQVVRGDSAAYFCASSPGQGLTTGELFFGEGSRLTVL.

The chain uses TRBV28 and TRBJ2-7; no definite D call. V was shortened by 2 bases and J by 4 bases, with 6 bases between the two germline ends. CDR1 is MDHEN, CDR2 SYDVKM, per germline. The CDR3 runs to 12 residues. The CDR3 DNA reads as TGTGCCAGCAGTTTAGCGGCATACGAGCAGTACTTC. This codes for CASSLAAYEQYF.

V usage is TRBV6-5 and J usage is TRBJ1-5; the D is unclear. The CDR3 length is 13 residues. The V end lost 8 bases, the J end lost 2 bases, and 10 bases lay between the germline ends. The germline CDR1 and CDR2 sequences are MNHEY and SVGAGI. CDR3 in amino acids: CASGSRGNQPQHF. As DNA, the CDR3 is TGTGCCAGCGGTTCGAGGGGCAATCAGCCCCAGCATTTT.

This clone was detected only once. The chain is built from TRBV6-1 and TRBJ1-1; 8 bases are a match to TRBD1. Germline CDR1 and CDR2: MNHNS and SASEGT. The CDR3 runs to 15 residues. V was pared by 5 bases and J by 5 bases, with 10 bases of the junction left unmatched. CDR3 region: CASSPWTGKRTEAFF. The CDR3, as DNA: TGTGCCAGCAGTCCATGGACAGGGAAGAGGACTGAAGCTTTCTTT.

The sample holds a few counts of this clone. This chain uses TRBV6-5 with TRBJ1-1; no reliable D call. V was pared by 2 bases and J by 2 bases, with 9 bases between. The CDR3 runs 14 residues. Germline lookup yields CDR1 MNHEY and CDR2 SVGAGI. The CDR3 DNA sequence: TGTGCCAGCAGTTACGCGGGGTTAAACACTGAAGCTTTCTTT. Translating it yields CASSYAGLNTEAFF.

The V call is TRBV11-2, the J call TRBJ2-7, with 9 bases matching TRBD1. Germline loops: CDR1 SGHAT, CDR2 FQNNGV. The CDR3 totals 13 residues. Trimming took 8 bases from V and 2 from J; bases not matched to a gene: 4. The CDR3 protein is CASGQGNAYEQYF. The CDR3 region has the DNA TGTGCCAGCGGACAGGGGAACGCCTACGAGCAGTACTTC.

The chain couples TRBV29-1 to TRBJ1-2, with D possibly TRBD1 on 6 matching bases. Trimming stripped 6 bases from V and 4 bases from J, with 30 bases between. The CDR3 runs 18 residues. Germline V gene sequence: CDR1 SQVTM, CDR2 ANQGSEA. CDR3 loop: CSVFGSPETGPTVYGYTF. The DNA of the CDR3 is TGCAGCGTGTTCGGTTCGCCCGAGACAGGACCGACTGTCTATGGCTACACCTTC.

The V call is TRBV27, the J call TRBJ2-7; maybe TRBD1 (6 bases). This CDR3 has 14 amino acids. Trimming removed 5 bases from V and 4 bases from J, with 15 bases in between. The germline V gene encodes CDR1 MNHEY and CDR2 SMNVEV (reference sequence). DNA for the CDR3: TGTGCCAGCAGTAGCCCAGGGGAACTGTACGAGCAGTACTTC. This sequence encodes CASSSPGELYEQYF.

This rearrangement joins TRBV5-1 to TRBJ2-4, with 7 positions matching TRBD2. With 0 bases clipped from V and 0 bases from J, the junction kept 3 bases outside the gene matches. This CDR3 is 16 amino acids long. The germline gives CDR1 SGHRS, CDR2 YFSETQ. The CDR3 spells CASSLVRGSAKNIQYF. The CDR3 DNA sequence: TGCGCCAGCAGCTTGGTGCGGGGGTCAGCCAAAAACATTCAGTACTTC.

As DNA, the CDR3 is TGTGCCAGCAGTTTTCGGGGACAGAATTCACCCCTCCACTTT. It specifies CASSFRGQNSPLHF. The V call is TRBV28, the J call TRBJ1-6; 7 nucleotides agree with TRBD1. This CDR3 has 14 amino acids. CDR1 is MDHEN, CDR2 SYDVKM, per germline. The trim removed 3 bases at V and 7 bases at J, leaving 3 bases unmatched.

The chain joins TRBV11-1 to TRBJ2-3, with 12 nucleotides matching TRBD2. Per the germline V gene, CDR1 is SGHAT and CDR2 is FQDESV (reference sequence). The V segment lost 5 bases and the J segment 2 bases; nucleotides outside the gene matches: 5. This CDR3 comprises 16 residues. The CDR3 bases are TGTGCCAGCAGCCGGACTAGCGGGGATCCCACAGATACGCAGTATTTT. Translated: CASSRTSGDPTDTQYF.

This sequence joins TRBV4-1 and TRBJ2-7, with D possibly being TRBD2 (5 bases). The CDR3 sequence is 15 residues long. CDR1 and CDR2 from the germline V gene are MGHRA and YSYEKL. V was trimmed by 3 bases and J by 1 base, leaving 13 bases between them. The CDR3 DNA reads TGCGCCAGCAGCCAGGGAGACTTCGGTTCCTACGAGCAGTACTTC. Amino acid sequence: CASSQGDFGSYEQYF.

For the CDR3, the DNA is TGCACCAGCAGCCAAGATAACGTCGCTAGCCCCCAGAGCTCCTACAATGAGCAGTTCTTC. This gives the protein CTSSQDNVASPQSSYNEQFF. The genes are TRBV1 and TRBJ2-1; the table's D call, TRBD2, was not checked against the DNA. TRBV1 is classified as a pseudogene. The CDR3 consists of 20 residues.

The chain uses TRBV20-1 and TRBJ2-1, with TRBD2 matching 14 bases. CDR1 is DFQATT and CDR2 is SNEGSKA in the germline V gene (reference sequence). The CDR3 is 17 residues long. V gave up 3 bases and J gave up 9 bases; unmatched junction bases: 13. In DNA form, the CDR3 reads TGCAGTGCTAGTCCCAGGACTAGCGGGGGGACCACAGGTGAGCAGTTCTTC. This sequence encodes CSASPRTSGGTTGEQFF.

The chain combines TRBV6-6 with TRBJ1-1, with TRBD1 matching 7 bases. This CDR3 has 12 residues. The germline V gene has CDR1 MNHNY and CDR2 SVGAGI (reference sequence). Germline trimming cut 4 bases from V and 10 bases from J; bases unmatched to any gene: 6. CDR3 residues: CASSSQQGRAFF. The CDR3 nucleotides read TGTGCCAGCAGTTCCCAACAGGGGCGAGCTTTCTTT.

The chain joins TRBV5-4 to TRBJ2-5; D perhaps matches TRBD1 (5 bases). There are 15 residues in the CDR3. Germline CDR1 is SGHNT and CDR2 is YYREEE (reference sequence). Trimming took off 4 bases at V and 0 bases at J, with 13 bases between the two ends. CDR3 amino acids: CASSPIPGHQETQYF. The CDR3 DNA is TGTGCCAGCAGCCCAATCCCAGGGCACCAAGAGACCCAGTACTTC.

This chain uses TRBV19 with TRBJ2-1; 10 positions agree with TRBD2. The length of the CDR3 is 14 residues. Germline CDR1 is LNHDA and CDR2 is SQIVND (reference sequence). Trimming at V came to 5 bases and at J to 8 bases, leaving 6 bases not matched to a gene. The CDR3 here is CASSPTSGVYEQFF. The CDR3 DNA follows: TGTGCCAGTAGTCCCACTAGCGGGGTCTATGAGCAGTTCTTC.

The V and J genes are TRBV7-3 and TRBJ2-1, with a possible D match to TRBD1 (6 bases). Germline values: CDR1 SGHTA, CDR2 FQGTGA. The germline V and J ends were trimmed by 1 base and 3 bases, with 10 bases remaining between them. The CDR3 spans 15 residues. The CDR3 region is CASSLNPTGYNEQFF. The CDR3 DNA is TGTGCCAGCAGCTTAAATCCGACAGGCTACAATGAGCAGTTCTTC.

This sequence joins TRBV5-5 and TRBJ1-4; possible D gene TRBD1, 5 bases. Deletions cut 3 bases from V and 2 bases from J, with 14 bases between. This CDR3 comprises 16 residues. Germline loops: CDR1 SGHKS, CDR2 YYEKEE (reference sequence). The CDR3 here is CASSSRPGMTNEKLFF. The CDR3 DNA follows: TGTGCCAGCAGCTCGAGACCAGGGATGACTAATGAAAAACTGTTTTTT.

The chain employs TRBV4-2 and TRBJ1-1, with D possibly being TRBD1 (5 bases). The CDR3 contains 14 residues. Trimming shortened V by 1 base and J by 0 bases, and 6 bases separated the two germline ends. Germline assignment: CDR1 LGHNA and CDR2 YNFKEQ. CDR3 loop: CASSQVRVNTEAFF. The CDR3 bases are TGTGCCAGCAGCCAAGTCAGGGTGAACACTGAAGCTTTCTTT.

The chain carries TRBV19 and TRBJ2-1, with a tentative D call TRBD2 (7 bases). The CDR3 loop spans 17 amino acids. Germline CDR1 and CDR2: LNHDA and SQIVND (reference sequence). Trimming stripped 0 bases from V and 3 bases from J, with 15 bases between. The CDR3 protein is CASSIDRWGGDYNEQFF. The CDR3, as DNA: TGTGCCAGTAGTATAGATCGTTGGGGGGGCGACTACAATGAGCAGTTCTTC.

V is TRBV25-1 and J is TRBJ1-2; D is ambiguous. Germline assignment: CDR1 MGHDK and CDR2 SYGVNS. The CDR3 runs 12 residues. Trimming cost V 4 bases and J 5 bases, with 8 bases left between them. Here the CDR3 DNA reads TGTGCCAGCAGTGGGGTGACTTATGGCTACACCTTC. Protein: CASSGVTYGYTF.

The chain combines TRBV2 with TRBJ2-3, with 10 nucleotides matching TRBD2. CDR1 and CDR2 (germline): SNHLY, FYNNEI. The CDR3 has 17 amino acids. Germline trimming cut 3 bases from V and 3 bases from J; bases unmatched to any gene: 9. CDR3 in amino acids: CASSESGGVFSTDTQYF. The CDR3 region has the DNA TGTGCCAGCAGTGAGAGCGGGGGGGTATTTAGTACAGATACGCAGTATTTT.

V usage is TRBV18 and J usage is TRBJ1-1; perhaps TRBD1 as D (6 bases). The CDR3 sequence is 13 residues long. Trimming removed 3 bases from V and 6 bases from J, with 11 bases in between. Germline V gene sequence: CDR1 KGHSH, CDR2 LQKENI. Here the CDR3 reads CASSPGGGAEAFF. The CDR3 nucleotides read TGTGCCAGCTCACCCGGGGGGGGCGCTGAAGCTTTCTTT.

V gene TRBV10-3 combines with J gene TRBJ1-2, with D uncertain. The CDR3 has 13 amino acids. The germline CDR1 and CDR2 sequences are ENHRY and SYGVKD. The V end was cut by 4 bases, the J end by 4 bases, with 10 bases between. CDR3 DNA: TGTGCCATCAGTGTGGCGGGATCCTATGGCTACACCTTC. It specifies CAISVAGSYGYTF.

Only one count was recorded for this clone. J is TRBJ2-2 and V is TRBV5-1; 8 positions match TRBD1. This CDR3 region has 15 residues. Per the germline V gene, CDR1 is SGHRS and CDR2 is YFSETQ. After removal of 4 bases from V and 4 bases from J, the junction contained 6 bases not matched to a gene. This CDR3 is CASSGGQGVTGELFF. The CDR3 bases are TGCGCCAGCAGCGGAGGACAGGGTGTCACCGGGGAGCTGTTTTTT.

The chain has TRBV3-1 (or the pseudogene TRBV3-2) and TRBJ1-1; perhaps TRBD1 as D (6 bases). Looked up from germline, CDR1 is LGHDT and CDR2 is YNNKEL (reference sequence). Deletions cut 0 bases from V and 2 bases from J, with 10 bases between. The CDR3 extends over 15 amino acids. The CDR3 DNA reads as TGTGCCAGCAGCCAAGAGGCACAGGGTAACACTGAAGCTTTCTTT. As protein: CASSQEAQGNTEAFF.